Listed here are 22 T cell receptor beta chains from one sample, sequenced in a study of blood T cell repertoires in COVID-19. Sequencing was performed with immunoSEQ multiplex PCR; in TCRdb, only in-frame clones are kept and a portion is missing. The sample consists of about 390,000 clones, 85% to 90% of them appearing once. Source material: PBMCs or T cells enriched from blood (not recorded which). All receptors derive from a woman between 50 and 59 years old who had recovered from COVID-19.

In this sample, this clone turned up once. Other DNA sequences within the sample encode an identical CDR3. The chain links TRBV5-1 to TRBJ1-1, with D tentatively TRBD1 (6 bases). Germline V gene sequence: CDR1 SGHRS, CDR2 YFSETQ. With 2 bases removed from V and 5 bases from J, the gap between germline ends came to 7 bases. The length of the CDR3 is 12 residues. CDR3 sequence: CASSFQGTEAFF. Written as DNA, the CDR3 is TGCGCCAGCAGCTTTCAGGGGACTGAAGCTTTCTTT. The variable domain in full, completed from reference TRBV5-1 and TRBJ1-1, reads KAGVTQTPRYLIKTRGQQVTLSCSPISGHRSVSWYQQTPGQGLQFLFEYFSETQRNKGNFPGRFSGRQFSNSRSEMNVSTLELGDSALYLCASSFQGTEAFFGQGTRLTVV.

V is TRBV7-2 and J is TRBJ1-2; 10 nucleotides match TRBD1. Trimming at V came to 1 base and at J to 7 bases, leaving 6 bases not matched to a gene. Germline CDR1 is SGHTA and CDR2 is FQGNSA. This CDR3 has 15 residues. The CDR3, as DNA: TGTGCCAGCAGCTTAGGGGGACAGGGGTTTTCTGGCTACACCTTC. This translates into CASSLGGQGFSGYTF.

This clone was detected only once. V and J are TRBV7-9 and TRBJ2-7; TRBD2 aligns across 7 bases. The junction had 3 bases not matched to a gene; V was cut back by 3 bases and J by 1 base. This CDR3 has 14 residues. Germline-derived CDR1 and CDR2 are SEHNR and FQNEAQ (reference sequence). CDR3 sequence: CASSFRTRSYEQYF. The CDR3 bases are TGTGCCAGCAGCTTTAGGACTAGGTCCTACGAGCAGTACTTC.

The V and J genes are TRBV4-1 and TRBJ2-1, with 10 positions matching TRBD2. Germline-derived CDR1 and CDR2 are MGHRA and YSYEKL. The CDR3 is made up of 16 amino acids. V was clipped by 7 bases and J by 7 bases; unmatched bases: 13. The CDR3 DNA is TGCGCCAGCACCGCGGGAGCGGGGGGGCCGTTGAATGAGCAGTTCTTC. It translates to CASTAGAGGPLNEQFF.

The chain employs TRBV7-9 and TRBJ2-1; perhaps TRBD2 as D (6 bases). The CDR3 spans 16 residues. Trimming removed 8 bases at V and 6 bases at J, with 23 bases between. Germline V gives CDR1 SEHNR, CDR2 FQNEAQ (reference sequence). The CDR3 protein is CASQSRGGVGSNEQFF. The CDR3 DNA follows: TGTGCCAGCCAGAGTCGGGGAGGAGTGGGCTCCAATGAGCAGTTCTTC.

The V call is TRBV12-1, the J call TRBJ1-1; the DNA was not compared with TRBD1, the D call given in the table. TRBV12-1 is flagged as a pseudogene. There are 14 residues in the CDR3. CDR3 sequence: CASSFAQLNTEAFF. CDR3 DNA: TGTGCCAGCAGCTTTGCACAGTTGAACACTGAAGCTTTCTTT.

V and J are TRBV9 and TRBJ2-1; 12 positions match TRBD2. V shed 0 bases, J shed 1 base, and the junction held 11 bases outside the gene matches. The V gene's germline CDR1 is SGDLS and CDR2 YYNGEE. The CDR3 covers 20 residues. The CDR3 protein is CASSVGVVLTSGGSYNEQFF. The CDR3 coding sequence is TGTGCCAGCAGCGTAGGGGTGGTTTTAACTAGCGGGGGGTCCTACAATGAGCAGTTCTTC.

This rearrangement joins TRBV7-9 to TRBJ1-1; D possibly corresponds to TRBD1 (5 bases). Trimming removed 10 bases from V and 6 bases from J, with 18 bases in between. The CDR3 loop spans 13 amino acids. The V gene's germline CDR1 is SEHNR and CDR2 FQNEAQ (reference sequence). The DNA of the CDR3 is TGTGCCACCCAGGCCCTGGGGCGAGCTGAAGCTTTCTTT. Its protein is CATQALGRAEAFF.

The V call is TRBV6-5, the J call TRBJ1-6; the match to TRBD1 covers 9 bases. Germline V CDR1 and CDR2: MNHEY, SVGAGI. J was trimmed by 7 bases and V by 5 bases; bases with no gene match: 6. The length of the CDR3 is 15 residues. Here the CDR3 DNA reads TGTGCCAGCAGTCGTCTACAGGGGGCGAATTCACCCCTCCACTTT. Translating it yields CASSRLQGANSPLHF.

The chain combines TRBV6-2 or TRBV6-3 with TRBJ2-7, with 9 nucleotides matching TRBD2. This CDR3 spans 15 amino acids. The V segment lost 2 bases and the J segment 6 bases; nucleotides outside the gene matches: 8. The V gene's germline CDR1 is MNHEY and CDR2 SVGEGT. The CDR3 loop is CASSYASGGPSEQYF. CDR3 nucleotides: TGTGCCAGCAGTTACGCCAGCGGGGGGCCCAGCGAGCAGTACTTC.

J is TRBJ2-1 and V is TRBV7-9; 9 bases are a match to TRBD2. CDR3 length equals 16 residues. V trimming: 5 bases; J trimming: 0 bases; junction bases outside the gene matches: 5. Germline V gene sequence: CDR1 SEHNR, CDR2 FQNEAQ (reference sequence). The CDR3 loop is CASSGRGGASYNEQFF. As DNA, the CDR3 is TGTGCCAGCAGCGGACGCGGGGGGGCCTCCTACAATGAGCAGTTCTTC.

This clone was observed a handful of times. The chain links TRBV7-9 to TRBJ2-1; possible D gene TRBD1, 5 bases. Trimming cost V 4 bases and J 10 bases, with 17 bases left between them. This CDR3 is built from 14 residues. Germline V CDR1 and CDR2: SEHNR, FQNEAQ (reference sequence). In nucleotides, the CDR3 is TGTGCCAGCAGCTCAAGAGACAGCGCTCAGGAGCAGTTCTTC. Protein sequence: CASSSRDSAQEQFF.

This clone appeared a few times. The chain joins TRBV12-3 or TRBV12-4 to TRBJ2-5, with D possibly being TRBD2 (6 bases). V lost 6 bases to trimming and J lost 7 bases, with 15 bases between them. The CDR3 loop spans 13 amino acids. CDR3 nucleotide sequence: TGTGCCAGCAGATCCCAACTAGCAGGGACCCAGTACTTC. This translates into CASRSQLAGTQYF.

This chain connects TRBV28 to TRBJ2-2; possible D gene TRBD1, 6 bases. From germline, CDR1 is MDHEN and CDR2 SYDVKM. The CDR3 is made up of 12 amino acids. The CDR3 spells CRPLTGHGELFF. The CDR3 DNA reads as TGTCGCCCTCTTACAGGGCACGGGGAGCTGTTTTTT.

The rearrangement uses TRBV28 and TRBJ1-3; possible D gene TRBD1, 5 bases. CDR3 length: 15 amino acids. V was shortened by 6 bases and J by 0 bases, with 12 bases between the two germline ends. Germline values: CDR1 MDHEN, CDR2 SYDVKM. The CDR3 DNA follows: TGTGCCAGCAGCTACGACAGTATCTCTGGAAACACCATATATTTT. This encodes CASSYDSISGNTIYF.

The chain employs TRBV7-9 and TRBJ1-1; TRBD1 matches 10 bases. Germline assignment: CDR1 SEHNR and CDR2 FQNEAQ (reference sequence). This CDR3 spans 19 amino acids. The trim removed 4 bases at V and 1 base at J, leaving 15 bases unmatched. The CDR3 reads CASSSTVTRDRGSNTEAFF. DNA for the CDR3: TGTGCCAGCAGCTCTACCGTTACCCGGGACAGGGGATCGAACACTGAAGCTTTCTTT. Drawing the rest from reference TRBV7-9 and TRBJ1-1, the complete variable domain is DTGVSQNPRHKITKRGQNVTFRCDPISEHNRLYWYRQTLGQGPEFLTYFQNEAQLEKSRLLSDRFSAERPKGSFSTLEIQRTEQGDSAMYLCASSSTVTRDRGSNTEAFFGQGTRLTVV.

The chain is built from TRBV5-1 and TRBJ2-1; D is perhaps TRBD2 (5 bases). The CDR3 runs to 13 residues. Trimming removed 0 bases from V and 9 bases from J, with 10 bases in between. Germline CDR1 and CDR2: SGHRS and YFSETQ. In DNA, the CDR3 is TGCGCCAGCAGCTTGGTATTAGCGACTGAGCAGTTCTTC. Translating it yields CASSLVLATEQFF.

This clone was seen a few times. Relative to the germline gene, one junction end is altered; a read error may explain this. The CDR3 is CASSLAGTDYNEQFF. CDR3 coding DNA: TGTGCTAGCAGCTTAGCCGGGACAGATTACAATGAGCAGTTCTTC. J is TRBJ2-1 and V is TRBV7-7; 7 bases match TRBD1. Looked up from germline, CDR1 is SSHAT and CDR2 is FNYEAQ (reference sequence). The CDR3 spans 15 residues.

V gene TRBV4-1 combines with J gene TRBJ1-6, with 7 bases lining up with TRBD1. The CDR3 is 16 amino acids. J gave up 7 bases and V 4 bases, and 10 bases lay outside the gene matches. Germline CDR1 MGHRA, CDR2 YSYEKL. The chain's CDR3 is CASSPDPGQPNSPLHF. The CDR3, as DNA: TGCGCCAGCAGCCCAGACCCGGGACAGCCAAATTCACCCCTCCACTTT.

This clone was seen just once. V is TRBV11-2 and J is TRBJ2-3; perhaps TRBD1 as D (5 bases). V lost 3 bases and J 0 bases, leaving 13 bases between the germline ends. This CDR3 has 16 residues. Per the germline V gene, CDR1 is SGHAT and CDR2 is FQNNGV. The DNA for the CDR3 is TGTGCCAGCAGCTTGGGGCCGTGGGCTAGCACAGATACGCAGTATTTT. Translated: CASSLGPWASTDTQYF.

The chain has TRBV7-9 and TRBJ1-6; D possibly corresponds to TRBD1 (5 bases). This CDR3 spans 15 amino acids. V dropped 4 bases and J dropped 7 bases, with 14 bases sitting between them. Germline V gene lookup returns CDR1 SEHNR and CDR2 FQNEAQ (reference sequence). The CDR3 protein is CASSWGSGLNSPLHF. CDR3 coding DNA: TGTGCCAGCAGCTGGGGTTCAGGGCTAAATTCACCCCTCCACTTT.

The chain joins TRBV20-1 to TRBJ2-3, with TRBD2 as a possible D gene (5 bases). CDR1 is DFQATT, CDR2 SNEGSKA, per germline (reference sequence). The CDR3 has 12 residues. Trimming removed 3 bases at V and 8 bases at J, with 12 bases between. CDR3 residues: CSASLLGGTQYF. For the CDR3, the DNA is TGCAGTGCTAGTCTTCTAGGAGGTACGCAGTATTTT.